This is a list of T cell receptor beta chains from one sample in a study of PD-1 blockade in classical Hodgkin lymphoma. Sequencing used immunoSEQ multiplex PCR; TCRdb keeps in-frame clones, though not all of them. The table records about 22,000 clones, 89% of them present only once. Material for sequencing was CD4+ T cells from blood. The receptor source for this set is a human donor with classical Hodgkin lymphoma. The CDR3 runs from the conserved cysteine through the conserved F or W. D genes are given only for firm matches. The size of a clone is reported for some rows only, either as once, few or many, or as a class for expanded clones.

TRBV5-4	-	-	TRBJ1-1	CASSPDPHGYTEAFF	TGTGCCAGCAGCCCAGACCCTCACGGGTACACTGAAGCTTTCTTT
TRBV7-3	-	-	TRBJ1-1	CASSLGRTDTEAFF	TGTGCCAGCAGCCTGGGACGGACGGACACTGAAGCTTTCTTT
TRBV25-1	TRBD1	-	TRBJ1-5	CASSPADRALNQPQHF	TGTGCCAGCAGTCCAGCGGACAGGGCCCTCAATCAGCCCCAGCATTTT
TRBV5-6	-	-	TRBJ1-1	CASSLSRITEAFF	TGTGCCAGCAGCTTGAGCCGAATCACTGAAGCTTTCTTT
TRBV6-4	-	-	TRBJ1-2	CATRDIGGRGGYTF	TGTGCCACGCGTGATATTGGGGGCAGAGGAGGCTACACCTTC
TRBV28	TRBD2	-	TRBJ2-7	CASSLFGAGGDYEQYF	TGTGCCAGCAGTTTATTTGGGGCGGGGGGCGACTACGAGCAGTACTTC
TRBV7-2	-	-	TRBJ2-7	CASTPGASSYEQYF	TGTGCCAGCACCCCAGGGGCTAGCAGCTACGAGCAGTACTTC
TRBV7-9	-	-	TRBJ2-2	CASSSTFTGELFF	TGTGCCAGCAGCTCAACTTTCACCGGGGAGCTGTTTTTT
TRBV29-1	-	-	TRBJ2-5	CSGRGSLQETQYF	TGCAGCGGAAGAGGGAGCCTCCAAGAGACCCAGTACTTC
TRBV9	-	-	TRBJ2-2	CASSPLVGAPGELFF	TGTGCCAGCAGCCCACTTGTTGGGGCCCCCGGGGAGCTGTTTTTT
TRBV19	-	-	TRBJ1-2	CASMEMGKGYGYTF	TGTGCCAGTATGGAGATGGGGAAGGGGTATGGCTACACCTTC
TRBV2	-	-	TRBJ1-5	CASRLAGTFNQPQHF	TGTGCCAGCCGTCTGGCAGGGACCTTCAATCAGCCCCAGCATTTT
TRBV7-9	TRBD1	-	TRBJ2-1	CASSFTGTGGRNEQFF	TGTGCCAGCAGCTTTACCGGGACAGGGGGAAGGAATGAGCAGTTCTTC
TRBV18	-	-	TRBJ2-3	CASSPKGGGATDTQYF	TGTGCCAGCTCACCAAAGGGAGGAGGGGCCACAGATACGCAGTATTTT
TRBV7-8	TRBD2	-	TRBJ2-1	CASGGGGEQFF	TGTGCCAGCGGTGGGGGGGGTGAGCAGTTCTTC
TRBV18	TRBD2	-	TRBJ2-2	CASSPLAGGETGELFF	TGTGCCAGCTCACCGCTTGCGGGAGGGGAGACCGGGGAGCTGTTTTTT
TRBV19	-	-	TRBJ2-7	CASSTPRGGKYEQYF	TGTGCCAGTAGTACCCCCAGGGGGGGAAAGTACGAGCAGTACTTC
TRBV14	-	-	TRBJ1-3	CASSQELGLALSGNTIYF	TGTGCCAGCAGCCAAGAACTGGGACTCGCTCTCTCTGGAAACACCATATATTTT
TRBV28	TRBD1	-	TRBJ2-7	CASSTGGLSSYEQYF	TGTGCCAGCTCGACAGGGGGCCTTAGCTCCTACGAGCAGTACTTC
TRBV6-5	-	few	TRBJ2-7	CASSRLSGSRYEQYF	TGTGCCAGCAGTCGACTTAGCGGCTCCCGCTACGAGCAGTACTTC
TRBV9	-	-	TRBJ2-7	CASSVGAKQTEQYF	TGTGCCAGCAGCGTAGGGGCAAAACAGACAGAGCAGTACTTC
TRBV11-2	-	-	TRBJ2-7	CASRKPGRRSYEQYF	TGTGCCAGCAGAAAACCGGGACGGCGCTCCTACGAGCAGTACTTC
TRBV30	-	-	TRBJ1-5	CAWSPWGGAQPQHF	TGTGCCTGGAGCCCTTGGGGGGGGGCTCAGCCCCAGCATTTT
TRBV18	-	-	TRBJ2-2	CASSPRTYGQGQGGTGELFF	TGTGCCAGCTCCCCTCGAACTTACGGGCAGGGCCAAGGAGGCACCGGGGAGCTGTTTTTT
TRBV9	-	-	TRBJ1-3	CASSVFDSQDSGNTIYF	TGTGCCAGCAGCGTATTTGACTCCCAAGACTCTGGAAACACCATATATTTT
TRBV5-4	TRBD2	-	TRBJ2-5	CASSSIAGAAETQYF	TGTGCCAGCAGCTCGATAGCGGGAGCTGCAGAGACCCAGTACTTC